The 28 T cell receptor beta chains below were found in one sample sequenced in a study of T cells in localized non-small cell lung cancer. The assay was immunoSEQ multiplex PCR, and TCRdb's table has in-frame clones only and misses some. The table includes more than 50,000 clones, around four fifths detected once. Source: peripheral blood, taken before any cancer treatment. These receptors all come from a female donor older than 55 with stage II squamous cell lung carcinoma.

CDR3 coding DNA: TGTGCCAGCAGCTCCGACATGAACGCACAAGAGACCCAGTACTTC. Amino acid sequence: CASSSDMNAQETQYF. This chain links TRBV5-5 with TRBJ2-5; D uncertain. This CDR3 has 15 amino acids. V shed 3 bases and J shed 2 bases, with 14 bases lying between them. Germline V gives CDR1 SGHKS, CDR2 YYEKEE (reference sequence).

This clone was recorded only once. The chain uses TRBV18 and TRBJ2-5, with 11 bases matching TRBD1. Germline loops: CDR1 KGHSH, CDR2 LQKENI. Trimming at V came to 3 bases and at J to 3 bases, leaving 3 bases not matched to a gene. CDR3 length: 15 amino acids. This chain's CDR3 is CASSPWDRGEETQYF. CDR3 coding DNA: TGTGCCAGCTCACCCTGGGACAGGGGGGAAGAGACCCAGTACTTC. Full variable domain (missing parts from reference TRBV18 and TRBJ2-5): NAGVMQNPRHLVRRRGQEARLRCSPMKGHSHVYWYRQLPEEGLKFMVYLQKENIIDESGMPKERFSAEFPKEGPSILRIQQVVRGDSAAYFCASSPWDRGEETQYFGPGTRLLVL.

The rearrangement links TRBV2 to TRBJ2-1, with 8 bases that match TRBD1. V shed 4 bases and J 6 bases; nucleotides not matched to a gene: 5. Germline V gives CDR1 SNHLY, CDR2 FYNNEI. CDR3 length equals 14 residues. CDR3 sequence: CASSGQGLRNEQFF. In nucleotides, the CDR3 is TGTGCCAGCAGTGGACAGGGGCTGCGCAATGAGCAGTTCTTC.

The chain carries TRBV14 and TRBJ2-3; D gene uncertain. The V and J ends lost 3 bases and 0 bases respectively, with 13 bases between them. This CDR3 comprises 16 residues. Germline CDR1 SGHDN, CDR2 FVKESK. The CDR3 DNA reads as TGTGCCAGCAGCCACATCGGACGGCAAAGCACAGATACGCAGTATTTT. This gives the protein CASSHIGRQSTDTQYF.

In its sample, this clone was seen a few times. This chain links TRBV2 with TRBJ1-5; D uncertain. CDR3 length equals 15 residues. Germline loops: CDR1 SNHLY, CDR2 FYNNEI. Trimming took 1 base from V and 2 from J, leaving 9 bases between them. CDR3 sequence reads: CASSEGAEGNQPQHF. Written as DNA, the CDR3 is TGTGCCAGCAGTGAAGGGGCCGAGGGCAATCAGCCCCAGCATTTT.

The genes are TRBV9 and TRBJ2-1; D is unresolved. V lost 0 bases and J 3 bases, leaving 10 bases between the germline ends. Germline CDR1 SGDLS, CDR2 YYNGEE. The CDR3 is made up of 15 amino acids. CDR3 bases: TGTGCCAGCAGCGTAGTAGGGTCGCGCTACAATGAGCAGTTCTTC. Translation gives CASSVVGSRYNEQFF.

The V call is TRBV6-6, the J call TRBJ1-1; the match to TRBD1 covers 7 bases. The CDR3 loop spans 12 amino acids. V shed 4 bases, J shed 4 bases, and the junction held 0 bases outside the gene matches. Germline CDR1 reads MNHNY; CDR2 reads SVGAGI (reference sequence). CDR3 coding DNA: TGTGCCAGCAGTTCAGGGGGCACTGAAGCTTTCTTT. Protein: CASSSGGTEAFF.

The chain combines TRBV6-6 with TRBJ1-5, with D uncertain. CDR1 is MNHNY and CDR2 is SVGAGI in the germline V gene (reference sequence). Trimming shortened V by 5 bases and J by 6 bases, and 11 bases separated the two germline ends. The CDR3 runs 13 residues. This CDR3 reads CASSPSPIQPQHF. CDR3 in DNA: TGTGCCAGCAGTCCGAGTCCCATTCAGCCCCAGCATTTT.

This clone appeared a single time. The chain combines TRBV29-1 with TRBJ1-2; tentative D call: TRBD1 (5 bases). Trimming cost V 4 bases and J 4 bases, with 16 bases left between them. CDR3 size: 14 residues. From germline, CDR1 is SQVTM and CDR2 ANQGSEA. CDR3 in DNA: TGCAGCGTTGGTATGGGGGGTGATGGCTATGGCTACACCTTC. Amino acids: CSVGMGGDGYGYTF.

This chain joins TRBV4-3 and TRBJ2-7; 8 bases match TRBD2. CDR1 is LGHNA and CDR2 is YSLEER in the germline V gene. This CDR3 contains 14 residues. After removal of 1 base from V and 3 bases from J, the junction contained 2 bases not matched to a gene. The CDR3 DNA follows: TGCGCCAGCAGCCAAGGTCGGGGGGGCTACGAGCAGTACTTC. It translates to CASSQGRGGYEQYF.

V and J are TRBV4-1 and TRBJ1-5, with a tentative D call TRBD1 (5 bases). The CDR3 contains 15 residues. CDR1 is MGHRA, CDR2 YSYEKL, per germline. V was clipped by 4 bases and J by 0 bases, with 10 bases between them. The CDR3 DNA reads TGCGCCAGCAGCCCACTCGACAGTAGCAATCAGCCCCAGCATTTT. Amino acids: CASSPLDSSNQPQHF.

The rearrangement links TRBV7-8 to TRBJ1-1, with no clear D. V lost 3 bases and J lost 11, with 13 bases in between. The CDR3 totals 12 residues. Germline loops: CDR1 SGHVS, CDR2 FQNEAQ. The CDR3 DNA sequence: TGTGCCAGCAGCTTCCAGCGGGCGGGGGCTTTCTTT. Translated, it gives CASSFQRAGAFF.

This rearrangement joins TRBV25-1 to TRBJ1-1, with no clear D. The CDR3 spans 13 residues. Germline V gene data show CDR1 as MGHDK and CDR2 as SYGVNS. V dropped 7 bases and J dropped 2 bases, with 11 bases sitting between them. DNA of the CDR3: TGTGCCAGCAATACTGGACTCAACACTGAAGCTTTCTTT. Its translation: CASNTGLNTEAFF.

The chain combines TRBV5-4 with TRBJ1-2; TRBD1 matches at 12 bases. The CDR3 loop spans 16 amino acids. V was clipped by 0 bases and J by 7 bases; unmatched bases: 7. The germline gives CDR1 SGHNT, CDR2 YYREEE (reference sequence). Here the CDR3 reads CASSLVGQGASGGYTF. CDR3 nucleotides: TGTGCCAGCAGCTTGGTGGGACAGGGGGCGAGCGGTGGCTACACCTTC.

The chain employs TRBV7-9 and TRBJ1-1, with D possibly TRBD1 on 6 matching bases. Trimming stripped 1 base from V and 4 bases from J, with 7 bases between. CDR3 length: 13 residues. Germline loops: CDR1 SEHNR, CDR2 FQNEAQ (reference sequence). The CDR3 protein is CASSLGGGTEAFF. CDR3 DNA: TGTGCCAGCAGCTTAGGAGGGGGCACTGAAGCTTTCTTT.

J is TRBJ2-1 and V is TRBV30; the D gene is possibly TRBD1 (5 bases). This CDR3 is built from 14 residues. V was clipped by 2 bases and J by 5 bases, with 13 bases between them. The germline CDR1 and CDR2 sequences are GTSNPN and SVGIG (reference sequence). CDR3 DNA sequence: TGTGCCTGGAGTAAAGGGGTGTCCAACAATGAGCAGTTCTTC. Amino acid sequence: CAWSKGVSNNEQFF.

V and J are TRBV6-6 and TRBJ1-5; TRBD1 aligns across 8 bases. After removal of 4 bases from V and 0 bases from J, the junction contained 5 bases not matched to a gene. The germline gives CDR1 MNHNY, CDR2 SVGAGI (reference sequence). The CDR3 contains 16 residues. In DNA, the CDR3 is TGTGCCAGCAGTTCGGGGACAGGCGATAGCAATCAGCCCCAGCATTTT. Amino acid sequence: CASSSGTGDSNQPQHF.

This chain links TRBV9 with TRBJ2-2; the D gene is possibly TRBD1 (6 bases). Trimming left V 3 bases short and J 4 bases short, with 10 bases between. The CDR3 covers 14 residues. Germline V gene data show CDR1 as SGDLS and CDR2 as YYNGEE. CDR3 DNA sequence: TGTGCCAGCAGCGAACAGGGTTCCACCGGGGAGCTGTTTTTT. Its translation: CASSEQGSTGELFF.

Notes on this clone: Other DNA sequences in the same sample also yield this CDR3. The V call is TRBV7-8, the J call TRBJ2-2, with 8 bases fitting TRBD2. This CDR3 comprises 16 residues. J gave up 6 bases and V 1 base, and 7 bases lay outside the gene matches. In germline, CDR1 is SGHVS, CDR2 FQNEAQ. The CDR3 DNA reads TGTGCCAGCAGCTTAGTTCCGGGGGGGCAGGCCGGGGAGCTGTTTTTT. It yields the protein CASSLVPGGQAGELFF.

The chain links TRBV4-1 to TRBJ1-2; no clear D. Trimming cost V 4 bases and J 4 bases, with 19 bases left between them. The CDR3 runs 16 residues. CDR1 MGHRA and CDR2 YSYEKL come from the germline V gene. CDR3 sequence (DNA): TGCGCCAGCAGCCCCCTTGCCGGAGTCTCTAGCTATGGCTACACCTTC. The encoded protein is CASSPLAGVSSYGYTF.

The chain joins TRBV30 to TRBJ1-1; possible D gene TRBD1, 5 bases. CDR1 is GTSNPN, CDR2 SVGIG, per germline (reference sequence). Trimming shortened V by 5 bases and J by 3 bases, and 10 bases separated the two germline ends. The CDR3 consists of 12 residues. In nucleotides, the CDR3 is TGTGCCTGGGGCGGGGGTGACACTGAAGCTTTCTTT. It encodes CAWGGGDTEAFF.

In DNA form, the CDR3 reads TGCAGCGTTGAAAGTTTGGGGTCGGGACTGAGTGGCTACACCTTC. It translates to CSVESLGSGLSGYTF. J is TRBJ1-2 and V is TRBV29-1; the D gene is possibly TRBD1 (5 bases). The germline V and J ends were trimmed by 2 bases and 7 bases, with 20 bases remaining between them. From germline, CDR1 is SQVTM and CDR2 ANQGSEA. The CDR3 spans 15 residues.

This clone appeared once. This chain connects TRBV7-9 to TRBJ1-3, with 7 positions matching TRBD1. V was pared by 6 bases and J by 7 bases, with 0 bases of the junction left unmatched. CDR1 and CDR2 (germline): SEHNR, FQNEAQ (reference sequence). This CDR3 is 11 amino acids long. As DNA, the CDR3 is TGTGCCAGCAGGACAGGGAACACCATATATTTT. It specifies CASRTGNTIYF.

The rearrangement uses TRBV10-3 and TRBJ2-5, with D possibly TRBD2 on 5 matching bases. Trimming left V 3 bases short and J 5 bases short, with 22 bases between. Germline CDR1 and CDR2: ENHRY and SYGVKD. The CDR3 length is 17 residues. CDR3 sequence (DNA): TGTGCCATCAGTGAAAGAGGACGGAACCGGGGAGTGGAGACCCAGTACTTC. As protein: CAISERGRNRGVETQYF.

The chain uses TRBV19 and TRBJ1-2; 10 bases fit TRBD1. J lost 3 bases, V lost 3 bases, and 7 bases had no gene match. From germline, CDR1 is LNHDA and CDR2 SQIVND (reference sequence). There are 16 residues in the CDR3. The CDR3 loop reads CASSIGGTGEDYGYTF. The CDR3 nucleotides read TGTGCCAGTAGTATCGGTGGGACAGGGGAGGACTATGGCTACACCTTC.

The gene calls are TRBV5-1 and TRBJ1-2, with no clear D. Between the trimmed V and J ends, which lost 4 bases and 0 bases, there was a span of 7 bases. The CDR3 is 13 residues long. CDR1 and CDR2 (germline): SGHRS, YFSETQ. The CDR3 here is CASSAEANYGYTF. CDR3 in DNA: TGCGCCAGCAGCGCAGAAGCTAACTATGGCTACACCTTC.

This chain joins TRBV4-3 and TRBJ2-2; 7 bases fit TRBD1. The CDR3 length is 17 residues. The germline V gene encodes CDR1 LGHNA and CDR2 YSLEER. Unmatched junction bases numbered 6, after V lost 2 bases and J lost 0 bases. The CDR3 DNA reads TGCGCCAGCAGCCAAAACTCCGGGACAGCGAACACCGGGGAGCTGTTTTTT. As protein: CASSQNSGTANTGELFF.

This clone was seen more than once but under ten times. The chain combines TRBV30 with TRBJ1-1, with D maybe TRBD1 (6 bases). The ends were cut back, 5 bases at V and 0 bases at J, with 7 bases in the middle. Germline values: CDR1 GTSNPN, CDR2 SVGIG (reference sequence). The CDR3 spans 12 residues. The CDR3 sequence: CAWGQMNTEAFF. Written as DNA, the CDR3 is TGTGCCTGGGGACAGATGAACACTGAAGCTTTCTTT. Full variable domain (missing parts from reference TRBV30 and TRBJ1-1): SQTIHQWPATLVQPVGSPLSLECTVEGTSNPNLYWYRQAAGRGLQLLFYSVGIGQISSEVPQNLSASRPQDRQFILSSKKLLLSDSGFYLCAWGQMNTEAFFGQGTRLTVV.